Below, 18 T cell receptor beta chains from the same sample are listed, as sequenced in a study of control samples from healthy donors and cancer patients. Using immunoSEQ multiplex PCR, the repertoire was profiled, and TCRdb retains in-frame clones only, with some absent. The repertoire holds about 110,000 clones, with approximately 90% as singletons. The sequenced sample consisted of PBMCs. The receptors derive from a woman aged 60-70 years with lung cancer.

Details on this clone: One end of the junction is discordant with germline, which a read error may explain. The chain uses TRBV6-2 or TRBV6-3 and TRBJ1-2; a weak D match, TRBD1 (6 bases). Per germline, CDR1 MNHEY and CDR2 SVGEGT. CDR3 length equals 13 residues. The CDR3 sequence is CASSSSGDYGHTF. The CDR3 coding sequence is TGTGCCAGCAGTTCTTCAGGGGACTATGGCCACACCTTC.

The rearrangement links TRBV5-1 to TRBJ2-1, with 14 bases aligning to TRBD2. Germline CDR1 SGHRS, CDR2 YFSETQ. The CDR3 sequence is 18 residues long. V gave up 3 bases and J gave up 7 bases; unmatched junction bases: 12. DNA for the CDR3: TGCGCCAGCAGCTACGGAACCGGGACTAGCGGGAGTGCGAATGAGCAGTTCTTC. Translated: CASSYGTGTSGSANEQFF.

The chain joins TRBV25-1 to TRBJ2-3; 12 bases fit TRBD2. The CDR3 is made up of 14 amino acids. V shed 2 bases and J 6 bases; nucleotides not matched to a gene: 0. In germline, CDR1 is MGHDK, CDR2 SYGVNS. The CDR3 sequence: CASSELAGGDTQYF. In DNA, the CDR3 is TGTGCCAGCAGTGAACTAGCGGGGGGGGATACGCAGTATTTT.

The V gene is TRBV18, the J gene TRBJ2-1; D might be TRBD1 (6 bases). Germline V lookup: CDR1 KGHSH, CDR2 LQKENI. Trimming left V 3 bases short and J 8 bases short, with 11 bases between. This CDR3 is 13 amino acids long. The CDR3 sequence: CASSPLGAYEQFF. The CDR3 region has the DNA TGTGCCAGCTCACCCTTGGGGGCCTATGAGCAGTTCTTC.

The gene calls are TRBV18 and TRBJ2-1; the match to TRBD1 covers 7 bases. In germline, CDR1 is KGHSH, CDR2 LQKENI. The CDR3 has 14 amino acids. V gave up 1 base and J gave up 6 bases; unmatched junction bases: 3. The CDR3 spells CASSPQGALNEQFF. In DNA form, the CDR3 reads TGTGCCAGCTCACCACAGGGGGCTCTCAATGAGCAGTTCTTC.

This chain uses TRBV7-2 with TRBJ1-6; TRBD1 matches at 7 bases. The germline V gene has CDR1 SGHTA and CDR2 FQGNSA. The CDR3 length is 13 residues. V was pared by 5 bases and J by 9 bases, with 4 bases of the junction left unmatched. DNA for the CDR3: TGTGCCAGCAGCCCAACAGGGGCTTCACCCCTCCACTTT. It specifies CASSPTGASPLHF.

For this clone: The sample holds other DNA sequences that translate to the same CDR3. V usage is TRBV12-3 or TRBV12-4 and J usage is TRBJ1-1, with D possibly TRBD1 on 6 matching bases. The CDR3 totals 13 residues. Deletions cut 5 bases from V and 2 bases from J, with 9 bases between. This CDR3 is CASSPTGNTEAFF. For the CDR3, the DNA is TGTGCCAGCAGTCCGACAGGAAACACTGAAGCTTTCTTT.

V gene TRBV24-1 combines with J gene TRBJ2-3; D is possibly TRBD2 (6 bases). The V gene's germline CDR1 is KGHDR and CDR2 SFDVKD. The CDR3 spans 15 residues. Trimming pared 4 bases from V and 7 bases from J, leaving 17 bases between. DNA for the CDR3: TGTGCCACCAGTGACCCTCGGGACTTCTCCAATACGCAGTATTTT. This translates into CATSDPRDFSNTQYF.

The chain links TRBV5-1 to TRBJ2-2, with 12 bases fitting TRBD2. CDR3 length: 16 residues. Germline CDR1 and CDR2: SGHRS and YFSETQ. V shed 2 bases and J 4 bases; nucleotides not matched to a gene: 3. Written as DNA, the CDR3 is TGCGCCAGCAGCTTAGGGACTAGCGGGTTCACCGGGGAGCTGTTTTTT. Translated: CASSLGTSGFTGELFF.

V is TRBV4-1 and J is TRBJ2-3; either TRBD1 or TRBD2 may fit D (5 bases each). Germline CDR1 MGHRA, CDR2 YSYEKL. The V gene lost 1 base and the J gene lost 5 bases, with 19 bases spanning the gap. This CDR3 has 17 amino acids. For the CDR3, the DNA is TGCGCCAGCAGCCAAGTCTTTGTGGTGGGGGTGGGAGATACGCAGTATTTT. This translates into CASSQVFVVGVGDTQYF.

The CDR3 bases are TGTGCCAGTAGTATACTCGGACAGAGCAGCAATCAGCCCCAGCATTTT. It is translated as CASSILGQSSNQPQHF. The V and J genes are TRBV19 and TRBJ1-5; tentatively, D is TRBD1 (6 bases). The CDR3 consists of 16 residues. The V gene lost 2 bases and the J gene lost 1 base, with 12 bases spanning the gap. Germline CDR1 and CDR2: LNHDA and SQIVND (reference sequence).

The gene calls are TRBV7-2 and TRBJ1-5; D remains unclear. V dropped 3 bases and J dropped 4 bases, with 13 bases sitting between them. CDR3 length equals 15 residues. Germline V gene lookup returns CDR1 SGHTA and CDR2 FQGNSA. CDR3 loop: CASSFNSNRNQPQHF. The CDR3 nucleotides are TGTGCCAGCAGCTTTAACTCGAACAGAAATCAGCCCCAGCATTTT.

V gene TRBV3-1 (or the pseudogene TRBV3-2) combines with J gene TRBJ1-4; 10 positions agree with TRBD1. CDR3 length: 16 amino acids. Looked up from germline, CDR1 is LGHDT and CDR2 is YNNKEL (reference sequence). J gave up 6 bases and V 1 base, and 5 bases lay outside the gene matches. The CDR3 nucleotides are TGTGCCAGCAGCCAAGCGGAAGGGACAGGGGATGAAAAACTGTTTTTT. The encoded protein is CASSQAEGTGDEKLFF.

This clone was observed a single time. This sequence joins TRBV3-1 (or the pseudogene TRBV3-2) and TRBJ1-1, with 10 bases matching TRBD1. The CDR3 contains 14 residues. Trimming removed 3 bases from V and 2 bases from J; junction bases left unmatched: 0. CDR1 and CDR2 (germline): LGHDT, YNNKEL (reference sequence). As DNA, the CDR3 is TGTGCCAGCAGCCAGACAGGGGGCAACACTGAAGCTTTCTTT. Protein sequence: CASSQTGGNTEAFF.

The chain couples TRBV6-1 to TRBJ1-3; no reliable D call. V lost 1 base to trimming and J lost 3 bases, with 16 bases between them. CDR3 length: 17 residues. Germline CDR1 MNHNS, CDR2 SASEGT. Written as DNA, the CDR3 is TGTGCCAGCAGTGAAGTATTGGCCGCTGTGGGTGGAAACACCATATATTTT. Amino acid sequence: CASSEVLAAVGGNTIYF.

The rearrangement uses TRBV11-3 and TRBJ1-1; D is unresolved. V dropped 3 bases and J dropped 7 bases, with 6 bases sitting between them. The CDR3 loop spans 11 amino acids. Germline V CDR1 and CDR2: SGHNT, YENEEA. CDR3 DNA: TGTGCCAGCAGCTTCCAAGATGAAGCTTTCTTT. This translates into CASSFQDEAFF.

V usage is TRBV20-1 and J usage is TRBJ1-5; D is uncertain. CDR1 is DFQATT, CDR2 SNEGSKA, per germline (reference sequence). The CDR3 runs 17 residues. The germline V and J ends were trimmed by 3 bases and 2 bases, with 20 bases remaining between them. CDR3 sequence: CSASEGEGSWRNQPQHF. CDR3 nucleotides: TGCAGTGCTAGTGAGGGTGAAGGAAGTTGGCGCAATCAGCCCCAGCATTTT.

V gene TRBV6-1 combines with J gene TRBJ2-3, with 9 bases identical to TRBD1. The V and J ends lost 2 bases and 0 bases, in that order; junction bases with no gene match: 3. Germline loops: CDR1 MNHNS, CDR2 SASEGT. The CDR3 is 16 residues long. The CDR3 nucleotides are TGTGCCAGCAGTGAAAGACAGGGGGGCAGCACAGATACGCAGTATTTT. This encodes CASSERQGGSTDTQYF.